One sample yielded the 8 T cell receptor beta chains listed below, sequenced in a study of Ad26.COV2.S vaccination and SARS-CoV-2 variants. Produced via immunoSEQ multiplex PCR; TCRdb's table is partial and in-frame only. The sample contains about 280,000 clones, approximately 87% of which appear only once. Treatment described: some 20 received Ad26.COV2.S at low or high dose, single or two shots; roughly five received placebo; per-sample allocation not given. At day 63 after the first vaccine or placebo injection, samples were drawn. The material sequenced was peripheral blood, taken in a trial of Ad26.COV2.S vaccine versus placebo. All receptors come from a person aged 18 to 65 who received the Ad26.COV2.S COVID-19 vaccine or a placebo.

J is TRBJ2-5 and V is TRBV5-6; D is perhaps TRBD1 (5 bases). The CDR3 is 15 residues long. Deletions cut 0 bases from V and 1 base from J, with 10 bases between. Looked up from germline, CDR1 is SGHDT and CDR2 is YYEEEE. The CDR3 sequence: CASSLDRTIQETQYF. CDR3 sequence (DNA): TGTGCCAGCAGCTTGGACAGGACAATCCAAGAGACCCAGTACTTC.

The V gene is TRBV10-3, the J gene TRBJ1-1; D not resolved. The CDR3 extends over 12 amino acids. The V and J ends lost 8 bases and 3 bases respectively, with 10 bases between them. In germline, CDR1 is ENHRY, CDR2 SYGVKD. The CDR3 nucleotides read TGTGCCATCGGCAGAGAGGACACTGAAGCTTTCTTT. It encodes CAIGREDTEAFF.

The rearrangement links TRBV5-1 to TRBJ2-3; 10 positions agree with TRBD2. This CDR3 contains 16 residues. The V gene end was trimmed by 2 bases and the J gene end by 6 bases; junction bases not matched to a gene: 9. The germline V gene has CDR1 SGHRS and CDR2 YFSETQ. CDR3 DNA sequence: TGCGCCAGCAGCTTAGGGCCTAGCGGGAGTTTGGATACGCAGTATTTT. This sequence encodes CASSLGPSGSLDTQYF.

The rearrangement joins TRBV25-1 to TRBJ2-1, with D possibly matching TRBD2 (5 bases). The ends were cut back, 4 bases at V and 8 bases at J, with 6 bases in the middle. This CDR3 has 11 amino acids. Germline lookup yields CDR1 MGHDK and CDR2 SYGVNS. The CDR3 region is CASSGGYEQFF. The CDR3 coding sequence is TGTGCCAGCAGTGGAGGGTATGAGCAGTTCTTC.

The chain has TRBV15 and TRBJ2-2; D may be TRBD1 (5 bases). The V end was cut by 1 base, the J end by 7 bases, with 10 bases between. The CDR3 length is 14 residues. Per the germline V gene, CDR1 is LNHNV and CDR2 is YYDKDF (reference sequence). This CDR3 is CATSRVQGIGELFF. The CDR3 bases are TGTGCCACCAGCAGAGTTCAGGGCATCGGGGAGCTGTTTTTT.

V usage is TRBV3-1 (or the pseudogene TRBV3-2) and J usage is TRBJ1-2, with a possible D match to TRBD1 (5 bases). The CDR3 sequence is 16 residues long. Germline values: CDR1 LGHDT, CDR2 YNNKEL (reference sequence). V was shortened by 0 bases and J by 4 bases, with 15 bases between the two germline ends. The CDR3 sequence is CASSQDRDREIYGYTF. The CDR3 coding sequence is TGTGCCAGCAGCCAAGACCGGGACCGGGAGATCTATGGCTACACCTTC.

The CDR3 DNA follows: TGTGCCAGCAGACTCGACAGGGTAGGTGAAGCTTTCTTT. Translating gives CASRLDRVGEAFF. The rearrangement links TRBV9 to TRBJ1-1, with 7 nucleotides matching TRBD1. The CDR3 is made up of 13 amino acids. Per germline, CDR1 SGDLS and CDR2 YYNGEE. The V segment lost 5 bases and the J segment 7 bases; nucleotides outside the gene matches: 8. The full variable domain, in which reference TRBV9 and TRBJ1-1 provide the parts outside the CDR3, is DSGVTQTPKHLITATGQRVTLRCSPRSGDLSVYWYQQSLDQGLQFLIQYYNGEERAKGNILERFSAQQFPDLHSELNLSSLELGDSALYFCASRLDRVGEAFFGQGTRLTVV.

The chain uses TRBV6-5 and TRBJ2-2; 8 bases map to TRBD1. V was clipped by 6 bases and J by 6 bases; unmatched bases: 9. CDR3 length equals 15 residues. CDR1 MNHEY and CDR2 SVGAGI come from the germline V gene. CDR3 bases: TGTGCCAGCAGAAGGGAAACAGGGGGTCCCGGGGAGCTGTTTTTT. This gives the protein CASRRETGGPGELFF.